This is a list of T cell receptor beta chains from one sample in a study of control samples from healthy donors and cancer patients. The assay was immunoSEQ multiplex PCR, and TCRdb's table has in-frame clones only and misses some. The table includes roughly 150,000 clones, around 88% detected once. Material for sequencing was blood. These receptors were taken from a man between 18 and 35 years old in good health. Each CDR3 is given with its conserved first and last residue. The order of the fields is V gene, J gene, clone size, D gene, CDR3 DNA, CDR3 protein. A D gene is named only where the DNA matches it firmly. Expanded clones are given a class, and other clones once, few, many or no size at all.

>TRBV2|TRBJ1-2|few|TRBD1
TGTGCCAGCAGTGAAGCGCGCCTATACAGGGGGCAAGGCTACACCTTC
CASSEARLYRGQGYTF
>TRBV3-1/TRBV3-2|TRBJ2-1|NA|NA
TGTGCCAGCAGCCAAGATTTAGGGGGGGATTACAATGAGCAGTTCTTC
CASSQDLGGDYNEQFF
>TRBV28|TRBJ2-3|NA|NA
TGTGCCAGCAGTTTTGGGGGCGGAGGAGATAGCACAGATACGCAGTATTTT
CASSFGGGGDSTDTQYF
>TRBV3-1/TRBV3-2|TRBJ2-2|NA|NA
TGTGCCAGCAGCCAAGGGGCAGTCGCGAACACCGGGGAGCTGTTTTTT
CASSQGAVANTGELFF
>TRBV4-1|TRBJ2-7|once|NA
TGCGCCAGCAGCCAAGAGGGAATTAGGAAGGTTAGCTTC
CASSQEGIRKVSF
>TRBV27|TRBJ1-1|NA|NA
TGTGCCAGCAGTTCCCCCGGAACCATGAACACTGAAGCTTTCTTT
CASSSPGTMNTEAFF
>TRBV5-8|TRBJ2-7|NA|NA
TGTGCCAGCAGTCGCGGGGTCTCCTACGAGCAGTACTTC
CASSRGVSYEQYF
>TRBV7-2|TRBJ2-5|NA|NA
TGTGCCAGCAGCTTAAATTCTGGGGGGCGGGAGACCCAGTACTTC
CASSLNSGGRETQYF
>TRBV12-3/TRBV12-4|TRBJ2-1|NA|NA
TGTGCCAGCAGTTTTAGGGGGTCCAATGAGCAGTTCTTC
CASSFRGSNEQFF
>TRBV4-1|TRBJ1-2|NA|TRBD1
TGCGCCAGCAGCCAAGAAGGGGGCGCGAATGGCTACACCTTC
CASSQEGGANGYTF
>TRBV6-5|TRBJ1-1|NA|TRBD1
TGTGCCAGCGAGACAGGGGGCGAAGCTGAAGCTTTCTTT
CASETGGEAEAFF
>TRBV5-6|TRBJ1-5|NA|NA
TGTGCCAGCAGCTCGGACAATGGGAATCAGCCCCAGCATTTT
CASSSDNGNQPQHF
>TRBV4-3|TRBJ1-1|NA|NA
TGCGCCAGCAGCCTATCGGGGGCGAACCAAGGAGAAACTGAAGCTTTCTTT
CASSLSGANQGETEAFF
>TRBV6-1|TRBJ2-3|NA|TRBD2
TGTGCCAGCAGTGAAGCTAGCGGGGGGGCCACAGATACGCAGTATTTT
CASSEASGGATDTQYF
>TRBV30|TRBJ1-3|few|NA
TGTGCCTGGATATCAGGGATCGGAAACACCATATATTTT
CAWISGIGNTIYF
>TRBV9|TRBJ2-7|NA|NA
TGTGCCAGCTCTTCCGGGACTCATTCCTACGAGCAGTACTTC
CASSSGTHSYEQYF
>TRBV30|TRBJ2-7|NA|NA
TGTGCCTGGAGTCTAGGCAGCTCCTACGAGCAGTACTTC
CAWSLGSSYEQYF
>TRBV2|TRBJ2-2|NA|TRBD2
TGTGCCAGCAGTGGTAGCGGGGGTTTCACCGGGGAGCTGTTTTTT
CASSGSGGFTGELFF
>TRBV19|TRBJ2-5|NA|NA
TGTGCCAGTAGTCCCCGGGCAGGCGGCTCACAGACCCAGTACTTC
CASSPRAGGSQTQYF
>TRBV19|TRBJ1-4|NA|TRBD1
TGTGCCAGTAGATCCGGACAGGGCCAGGAAAAACTGTTTTTT
CASRSGQGQEKLFF
>TRBV7-9|TRBJ2-7|once|NA
TGTGCCAGCAGCTTAGCTAATATACAGGAGCAGTACTTC
CASSLANIQEQYF
>TRBV5-6|TRBJ2-3|NA|NA
TGTGCCAGCACCTTTGGTGATACGCAGTATTTT
CASTFGDTQYF
>TRBV5-6|TRBJ2-1|NA|NA
TGTGCCAGCAGCTCCCTCTTAGCTGGGCAGTTCTTC
CASSSLLAGQFF
>TRBV11-1|TRBJ2-7|once|NA
TGTGCCAGCTCAATAAGAGCCTCCTACGAGCAGTACTTC
CASSIRASYEQYF
>TRBV4-3|TRBJ2-7|NA|NA
TGCGCCAGCAGCCAAGTCGGGGTTCCCCACGAGCAGTACTTC
CASSQVGVPHEQYF
>TRBV21-1|TRBJ2-2|NA|NA
TGTGCGGGAGGGACCGGGGAGCTGTTTTTT
CAGGTGELFF
>TRBV28|TRBJ2-5|NA|TRBD2
TGTGCCAGCAGCCTAGCGGGGGGGCAGGAGACCCAGTACTTC
CASSLAGGQETQYF
>TRBV5-1|TRBJ2-3|NA|NA
TGCGCCAGCAGCGGGAGACAGAGCACAGATACGCAGTATTTT
CASSGRQSTDTQYF
>TRBV6-5|TRBJ1-1|NA|NA
TGTGCCAGCAGTTACTCGTCCAGGCCCGTCAACACTGAAGCTTTCTTT
CASSYSSRPVNTEAFF
>TRBV12-5|TRBJ2-7|NA|TRBD1
TGTGCTAGTGGTTGTCGGACAGGGGATTACTACGAGCAGTACTTC
CASGCRTGDYYEQYF
>TRBV7-9|TRBJ2-7|NA|NA
TGTGCCAGCAGCTTAAGCTCCCTTCCTAACGAGCAGTACTTC
CASSLSSLPNEQYF
>TRBV19|TRBJ2-2|NA|TRBD2
TGTGCCAGTAGTATGGGAGCGGGGGGTAACACCGGGGAGCTGTTTTTT
CASSMGAGGNTGELFF
>TRBV6-5|TRBJ1-1|NA|NA
TGTGCCAGCTTCAAGGGGAGGCACCGGAACACTGAAGCTTTCTTT
CASFKGRHRNTEAFF
>TRBV30|TRBJ1-4|NA|NA
TGTGCCTCGGGACAAAGGGAAAAACTGTTTTTT
CASGQREKLFF
>TRBV7-3|TRBJ2-1|NA|NA
TGTGCCAGCAGCCAATCTCAGAGCTCCTACAATGAGCAGTTCTTC
CASSQSQSSYNEQFF
>TRBV30|TRBJ2-2|NA|NA
TGTGCCTACAAAGAGGGGTTACACACCGGGGAGCTGTTTTTT
CAYKEGLHTGELFF
>TRBV14|TRBJ2-7|NA|NA
TGTGCCAGCAGCCAGCTTGAAACAGGGAAGGCGTACTTC
CASSQLETGKAYF
>TRBV10-1|TRBJ1-5|NA|NA
TGCGCCAGCAGTGAGGCCCCCGGGGTTCGGAATCAGCCCCAGCATTTT
CASSEAPGVRNQPQHF
>TRBV12-3/TRBV12-4|TRBJ2-2|NA|NA
TGTGCCAGCAGCTACGCCGGGGAGCTGTTTTTT
CASSYAGELFF
>TRBV14|TRBJ2-7|NA|NA
TGTGCCAGCAGCCAAGTTCCCCGGGACACCATCTACGAGCAGTACTTC
CASSQVPRDTIYEQYF
>TRBV2|TRBJ1-1|NA|TRBD1
TGTGCCAGCGTCCGGGACAGGGACCCTGAAGCTTTCTTT
CASVRDRDPEAFF
>TRBV5-8|TRBJ2-1|NA|TRBD1
TGTGCCAGCAGCCCGGGACAGTTCTACAATGAGCAGTTCTTC
CASSPGQFYNEQFF
>TRBV9|TRBJ1-2|NA|NA
TGTGCCAGCAGACGACTTTCGGGTGAATCGGGCTATGGCTACACCTTC
CASRRLSGESGYGYTF
>TRBV4-1|TRBJ1-1|NA|NA
TGCGCCAGCAGCCAAAGGGGGGACACTGAAGCTTTCTTT
CASSQRGDTEAFF
>TRBV19|TRBJ1-5|NA|NA
TGTGCCAGTAGTATAGAAGGACAGATAAATCAGCCCCAGCATTTT
CASSIEGQINQPQHF
>TRBV6-5|TRBJ2-1|NA|NA
TGTGCCAGCAGTTATGGGCTAGCGCGACCGAATGAGCAGTTCTTC
CASSYGLARPNEQFF
>TRBV14|TRBJ2-7|NA|NA
TGTGCCAGCAGCCAAGCAGGGTACGAGCAGTACTTC
CASSQAGYEQYF
>TRBV5-6|TRBJ1-5|NA|TRBD1
TGTGCCAGCAGCGGACGGACAGGGTCGAGTCAGCCCCAGCATTTT
CASSGRTGSSQPQHF
>TRBV4-3|TRBJ2-5|NA|NA
TGCGCCAGCAGCCAAGAAGTAGTAGGGGAGACCCAGTACTTC
CASSQEVVGETQYF
>TRBV7-2|TRBJ1-6|once|NA
TGTGCCAGCAGTTTTTTTGGTTCACCCCTCCACTTT
CASSFFGSPLHF
>TRBV5-1|TRBJ2-5|NA|NA
TGCGCCAGCAGCCTCCTCGGGGAGACCCAGTACTTC
CASSLLGETQYF
>TRBV9|TRBJ2-2|NA|NA
TGTGCCAGCAGCGTAGACGGCAGCCGGACCGGGGAGCTGTTTTTT
CASSVDGSRTGELFF
>TRBV30|TRBJ1-4|NA|NA
TGTGCCTGGACCCGGGGCGCAACTAATGAAAAACTGTTTTTT
CAWTRGATNEKLFF
>TRBV28|TRBJ2-7|NA|TRBD2
TGTGCCAGCAGTTGGGCTGCGGGGGAGAGGGAGCAGTACTTC
CASSWAAGEREQYF
>TRBV5-6|TRBJ2-1|NA|TRBD1
TGTGCCAGCAGCTTTGGACAGGGGGCCGATGAGCAGTTCTTC
CASSFGQGADEQFF
>TRBV6-5|TRBJ2-1|NA|NA
TGTGCCAGCTCCCACACACAGAACAATGAGCAGTTCTTC
CASSHTQNNEQFF
>TRBV6-5|TRBJ2-1|NA|TRBD1
TGTGCCAGCAGTTCGGGACAGGGCTTTGGATCGCAGTTCTTC
CASSSGQGFGSQFF
>TRBV4-3|TRBJ2-4|NA|TRBD2
TGCGCCAGCAGCCAATCTAGCGGGGGGGCCCAAAACATTCAGTACTTC
CASSQSSGGAQNIQYF
>TRBV11-3|TRBJ2-2|NA|NA
TGTGCCAGCAGCCCTGGGGCCAAGGACACCGGGGAGCTGTTTTTT
CASSPGAKDTGELFF
>TRBV28|TRBJ1-5|once|TRBD1
TGTGCCAGCAGTGTTGGGACAGGGAAGACGGATCAGCCCCAGCATTTT
CASSVGTGKTDQPQHF